This T cell receptor beta chain derives from a study of blood T cell repertoires in COVID-19. The assay was immunoSEQ multiplex PCR, and TCRdb's table has in-frame clones only and misses some. The sample lists about 80,000 clones, around 79% occurring once. Germline CDR1 and CDR2: SGHNT and YYREEE (reference sequence). V gave up 4 bases and J gave up 5 bases; unmatched junction bases: 13. The CDR3 length is 17 residues. Sequencing was done on a sample of peripheral blood. This clonotype originated in a man aged 80 or over with acute or convalescent COVID-19. This chain connects TRBV5-4 to TRBJ2-5, with 11 bases matching TRBD2. As DNA, the CDR3 is TGTGCCAGCAGCCCCTATAGCGGGGGGGCCGGTAGGGAGACCCAGTACTTC. As protein: CASSPYSGGAGRETQYF.